This TCR beta chain originates from a study of cytotoxic CD8 clonotypes in ibrutinib-treated CLL. Only in-frame clones appear in the TCRdb table, and some are missing; sequencing was by immunoSEQ multiplex PCR. The profile shows fewer than 400,000 clones, approximately 67% of them singletons. Germline V gene lookup returns CDR1 KGHSH and CDR2 LQKENI. J gave up 6 bases and V 5 bases, and 6 bases lay outside the gene matches. The CDR3 has 14 residues. This receptor was obtained from a human donor with chronic lymphocytic leukemia. The source was PBMCs, collected after 36 months of ibrutinib treatment. This chain joins TRBV18 and TRBJ1-5, with 8 bases aligning to TRBD1. CDR3 sequence (DNA): TGTGCCAGCTCATCGGACAGGGCGGTTCAGCCCCAGCATTTT. It yields the protein CASSSDRAVQPQHF. The full variable domain, rest sourced from reference TRBV18 and TRBJ1-5, is NAGVMQNPRHLVRRRGQEARLRCSPMKGHSHVYWYRQLPEEGLKFMVYLQKENIIDESGMPKERFSAEFPKEGPSILRIQQVVRGDSAAYFCASSSDRAVQPQHFGDGTRLSIL.